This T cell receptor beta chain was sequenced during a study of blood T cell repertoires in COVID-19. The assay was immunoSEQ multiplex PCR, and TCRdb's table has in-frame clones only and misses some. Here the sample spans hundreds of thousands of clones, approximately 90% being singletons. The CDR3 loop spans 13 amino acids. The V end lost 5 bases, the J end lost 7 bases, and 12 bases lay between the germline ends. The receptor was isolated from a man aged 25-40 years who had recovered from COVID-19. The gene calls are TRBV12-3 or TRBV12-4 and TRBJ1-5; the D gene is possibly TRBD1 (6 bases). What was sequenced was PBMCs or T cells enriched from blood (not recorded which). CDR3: CASSGQFNQPQHF. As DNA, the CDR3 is TGTGCCAGCAGTGGACAGTTTAACCAGCCCCAGCATTTT.